These T cell receptor beta chains were read from a single sample in a study of blood T cell repertoires in COVID-19. Measured with immunoSEQ multiplex PCR; TCRdb has only the in-frame clones, and not every one. This table holds roughly 73,000 clones, approximately 80% found once. The sequenced sample consisted of peripheral blood. The receptors originated from a human donor in a cohort sampled during active COVID-19. Each CDR3 is given with its conserved first and last residue. The order of the fields is V gene, D gene, J gene, clone size, CDR3 DNA, CDR3 protein. A D gene is named only where the DNA matches it firmly. A row's size may be missing; if present it is once, few, many or a size class.

v_gene: TRBV29-1; d_gene: .; j_gene: TRBJ2-7; abundance: .; CDR3nt: TGCAGCGTTGAAGATAGAACAACCCGAGGCCCCTACGAGCAGTACTTC; CDR3aa: CSVEDRTTRGPYEQYF
v_gene: TRBV4-1; d_gene: .; j_gene: TRBJ1-2; abundance: .; CDR3nt: TGCGCCAGCAGCCAAGTACGGGGGTTACAGGGCTACACCTTC; CDR3aa: CASSQVRGLQGYTF
v_gene: TRBV27; d_gene: TRBD1; j_gene: TRBJ2-3; abundance: .; CDR3nt: TGTGCCAGCAGCGGAACAGGGGGTTCCCCGCATACGCAGTATTTT; CDR3aa: CASSGTGGSPHTQYF
v_gene: TRBV7-9; d_gene: TRBD2; j_gene: TRBJ2-7; abundance: .; CDR3nt: TGTGCCAGCAGCCCCCCCGCTAGCGGGAGGGCATACGAGCAGTACTTC; CDR3aa: CASSPPASGRAYEQYF
v_gene: TRBV7-2; d_gene: .; j_gene: TRBJ2-1; abundance: .; CDR3nt: TGTGCCAGCAGCCCCGGCTCCTACAATGAGCAGTTCTTC; CDR3aa: CASSPGSYNEQFF
v_gene: TRBV20-1; d_gene: TRBD1; j_gene: TRBJ2-7; abundance: .; CDR3nt: TGCAGTGCTAGTTCAGGGGGCGACGAGCAGTACTTC; CDR3aa: CSASSGGDEQYF
v_gene: TRBV5-1; d_gene: TRBD2; j_gene: TRBJ2-6; abundance: .; CDR3nt: TGCGCCAGCAGCTTGGCCCCGGGAGGGCCAGGAACTGGGGCCAACGTCCTGACTTTC; CDR3aa: CASSLAPGGPGTGANVLTF
v_gene: TRBV7-2; d_gene: .; j_gene: TRBJ2-7; abundance: few; CDR3nt: TGTGCCAGCAGCTTAGACAGGGCCAGCTACGAGCAGTACTTC; CDR3aa: CASSLDRASYEQYF
v_gene: TRBV28; d_gene: TRBD1; j_gene: TRBJ1-1; abundance: .; CDR3nt: TGTGCCAGCAGTCCGACAGGGAGGAACACTGAAGCTTTCTTT; CDR3aa: CASSPTGRNTEAFF
v_gene: TRBV29-1; d_gene: .; j_gene: TRBJ2-6; abundance: .; CDR3nt: TGCAGCGCGCGGTTCTCTGGGGCCAACGTCCTGACTTTC; CDR3aa: CSARFSGANVLTF
v_gene: TRBV3-1/TRBV3-2; d_gene: .; j_gene: TRBJ2-3; abundance: .; CDR3nt: TGTGCCAGCAGCCAAGGGGACTTCACAGATACACAGTATTTT; CDR3aa: CASSQGDFTDTQYF
v_gene: TRBV5-1; d_gene: .; j_gene: TRBJ1-1; abundance: .; CDR3nt: TGCGCCAGCAGCCTGGATCAGGGAGGGGCCACTGAAGCTTTCTTT; CDR3aa: CASSLDQGGATEAFF
v_gene: TRBV7-2; d_gene: .; j_gene: TRBJ2-7; abundance: .; CDR3nt: TGTGCCAGCAGCTTAGGGCTCGAAACCTACGAGCAGTACTTC; CDR3aa: CASSLGLETYEQYF
v_gene: TRBV5-1; d_gene: TRBD2; j_gene: TRBJ2-7; abundance: once; CDR3nt: TGCGCCAGCAGCTTCTCGACTAGCGGGACCTACGAGCAGTACTTC; CDR3aa: CASSFSTSGTYEQYF
v_gene: TRBV24-1; d_gene: TRBD1; j_gene: TRBJ1-4; abundance: .; CDR3nt: TGTGCCACCAGTGATGCCCGGGACAGTTCTGAAAAACTGTTTTTT; CDR3aa: CATSDARDSSEKLFF
v_gene: TRBV7-8; d_gene: TRBD1; j_gene: TRBJ1-3; abundance: .; CDR3nt: TGTGCCAGCAGCTTCCGGGACAGGACATCAAACACCATATATTTT; CDR3aa: CASSFRDRTSNTIYF
v_gene: TRBV28; d_gene: TRBD2; j_gene: TRBJ2-7; abundance: .; CDR3nt: TGTGCCAGCAGTTTAAGACTAGCGGCATCCTACGAGCAGTACTTC; CDR3aa: CASSLRLAASYEQYF
v_gene: TRBV5-4; d_gene: TRBD2; j_gene: TRBJ2-3; abundance: .; CDR3nt: TGTGCCAGCAGCTTGGAGGCGGGAGGGCCTCGGGATACGCAGTATTTT; CDR3aa: CASSLEAGGPRDTQYF
v_gene: TRBV6-5; d_gene: .; j_gene: TRBJ2-7; abundance: .; CDR3nt: TGTGCCAGCAGCGGACTCTTTAACCCATCGTACGAGCAGTACTTC; CDR3aa: CASSGLFNPSYEQYF
v_gene: TRBV28; d_gene: .; j_gene: TRBJ1-5; abundance: .; CDR3nt: TGTGCCAGCAGTTCACCTACAGGCTTTCAGCCCCAGCATTTT; CDR3aa: CASSSPTGFQPQHF
v_gene: TRBV11-3; d_gene: TRBD2; j_gene: TRBJ2-2; abundance: .; CDR3nt: TGTGCCAGCAGCTCATCTAGCGGCGCGAACACCGGGGAGCTGTTTTTT; CDR3aa: CASSSSSGANTGELFF
v_gene: TRBV27; d_gene: .; j_gene: TRBJ2-3; abundance: few; CDR3nt: TGTGCCAGCAGTTCTAGACAGGATCCCACAGATACGCAGTATTTT; CDR3aa: CASSSRQDPTDTQYF